This TCR beta chain was captured by sequencing in a study of blood T cell repertoires in COVID-19. Study summary: The origin of the acute and convalescent COVID-19 samples was the United States, Italy and Spain. The analysed material was cDNA or gDNA that came from T cells, B-cell-depleted T cells, or PBMCs.

Authors' processing steps: Nucleated cell number was recorded as an estimate derived from reference gene primer amplification. Profiled with immunoSEQ multiplex PCR; TCRdb holds only in-frame clones, not every one. V and J calls and clone size follow that table, whereas D and trimming were derived from the DNA. The top ten hold 11% of the sample, which has about 170,000 clones, approximately 84% seen once. Germline V gene lookup returns CDR1 MNHEY and CDR2 SVGAGI. The V gene lost 6 bases and the J gene lost 4 bases, with 10 bases spanning the gap. This CDR3 is 13 amino acids long. The sequenced sample consisted of peripheral blood. The source is a man between 65 and 85 years old with active or convalescent COVID-19. The chain employs TRBV6-5 and TRBJ1-3; D gene unclear. The CDR3 sequence is CASRRASGNTIYF. The CDR3, as DNA: TGTGCCAGCAGGAGGGCCAGCGGAAACACCATATATTTT.